This T cell receptor (beta chain) was recorded in a study of T cell repertoires in cytomegalovirus infection. Study-wide context: CMV infection and matching HLA type were both indicated by public TCR beta signatures. Broader study findings: Ex vivo responses were dominated by HLA-C-restricted CMV-specific TCR beta clonotypes. Cumulative frequency (of public TCR beta family members) identified carriers of CMV plus the relevant HLA.

This clonotype was found many times. Its target is not known. TCRdb re-analysed the reads in MiXCR, keeping a single row per CDR3 protein. The sample gives just under 300,000 distinct CDR3 sequences, about 9.1% of which show up once; approximately 2.3% is in the top ten. CDR3 length: 14 amino acids. Trimming cost V 2 bases and J 5 bases; bases outside gene matches: 6. Germline CDR1 MGHRA, CDR2 YSYEKL. The TCR comes from a human donor in good health (CMV status not recorded). Some clones in this sample may be carry-over from other donors' samples. The rearrangement joins TRBV4-1 to TRBJ2-7, with 7 nucleotides matching TRBD1. Sequences were obtained from PBMCs. CDR3 protein: CASSQPTGIHEQYF. DNA of the CDR3: TGCGCCAGCAGCCAACCGACAGGGATCCACGAGCAGTACTTC.